This T cell receptor (beta chain) is from a study of T cells in Graves' hyperthyroidism and ophthalmopathy (dated by TCRdb to the late 2010s). Some background on the complete study: Peripheral blood was sampled at the time of initial diagnosis, prior to any treatment. To identify distinguishing TCR V-J signatures, a discovery cohort of around 100 patients was used, comprising 43 with Graves' ophthalmopathy and under 60 with stable Graves' hyperthyroidism. Whether ophthalmopathy could be predicted prospectively was tested in an independent validation cohort made up of roughly 19 hyperthyroidism patients plus 17 patients who later progressed to ophthalmopathy. For training and testing, the roughly 97 patients in the discovery cohort were randomly divided in a 7:3 ratio. Thyroid tissue and blood T-cell repertoires from about 6 Graves' hyperthyroidism patients were also compared in the study. After blood sampling, hyperthyroidism patients were treated with methimazole at a starting dose of 30 mg daily, and ophthalmopathy patients were treated with high-dose intravenous methylprednisolone. The paper describes TCR Vbeta CDR3 sequencing of 130 to 150 peripheral blood samples, made up of roughly 45 ophthalmopathy patients, over 70 hyperthyroidism patients and 17 progressor patients.

The paper's findings and limits, for the study overall: Most expanded thyroid clonotypes (frequency above 0.001) were also detected in blood, a finding suggesting that blood repertoires may reflect thyroid immune responses. A model built on a 13 V-J signature distinguished ophthalmopathy from stable hyperthyroidism, reaching around 90% sensitivity and around 81% specificity in cross-validation and 80%/75% in testing. In validation, the model predicted progression to ophthalmopathy a median of roughly six months before onset, with around 70% sensitivity and around 76% specificity. Sample size was not statistically predetermined, and investigators were not blinded to group allocation.

Amplification of TCR beta CDR3 regions was carried out from RNA transcripts. The first round of RT-PCR for the TCR CDR3 was performed with the HTBI primer set and the Qiagen OneStep RT-PCR kit. A second multiplex PCR round built the libraries, followed by size selection and purification. Sequencing of the libraries was done on an Illumina HiSeq2000 using paired-end 100 bp reads. Per the original workflow: SOAPnuke was used to process the raw data, throwing out any read that contained adapters or uncalled bases, had a mean Phred below 15, or lacked an exact constant-primer or identifier match. High-quality paired reads were merged using COPE v1.2.5, and each unique nucleotide sequence was defined as a clonotype. Clonotypes were aligned to IMGT TRBV, TRBD and TRBJ reference segments using MiTCR v1.1. Analysis was restricted to V-J combinations with a frequency above 0.0001, which covered roughly 99% of repertoires. The TCS score was defined as the ratio of F50 (clonal expansion) to E x V (chaos), calculated using BLOSUM62-based TCRdist between CDR3 peptides within each V-J. Welch's t-statistics and random forest reduced around 550 V-J features to roughly 13, which were used in a naive Bayes classifier (R e1071). TCRdb redid the processing of the public reads, applying fastp at Q25 and MiXCR, and retained in-frame beta chains. Identical CDR3 protein sequences are pooled into one entry, listed with their most common genes and DNA. The V and J calls and clone size are TCRdb's, not the authors'. This sample lists under 450,000 distinct CDR3 sequences; 15% to 20% were detected once. The ten largest clones capture 34% of the sample.

As encoded in the germline V gene, CDR1 is SNHLY while CDR2 is FYNNEI. The CDR3 goes from the cysteine to the phenylalanine over 11 residues. Only CDR3 DNA is held: 33 bases, read in frame from base 1. V lost 4 bases and J lost 10 bases; the stretch between them is 10 bases long. This clonotype was counted many times. The antigen it binds to is not known. No much larger clonotype is one base removed from it; base qualities were not supplied. Hyperthyroidism patients were newly diagnosed, with disease duration under 2 months, and aged 18 to 65 years. Any patient with an uncontrolled infection, another autoimmune disease, pregnancy or lactation was excluded. Diagnoses relied on clinical symptoms, serum thyroxine and TRAb, thyroid ultrasound and orbital computed tomography. Blood from progressor patients was collected at the time of first diagnosis with hyperthyroidism, before any ophthalmopathy symptoms had appeared. Ficoll-Paque density gradient centrifugation was used to isolate PBMCs from around 10 ml of fresh peripheral blood. Progressor patients were first diagnosed with Graves' hyperthyroidism and then developed ophthalmopathy during follow-up. Total RNA was extracted with Trizol reagent, and quality was checked on an Agilent 2100 Bioanalyzer.

Source material: blood. The TCR comes from a woman aged 30 to 39 with Graves' hyperthyroidism that later progressed to Graves' ophthalmopathy. The sequence is built from TRBV2 and TRBJ1-1, with the identity of the D gene unclear. The CDR3: CASSAQVAAFF. Here is the DNA: TGTGCCAGCAGTGCTCAGGTTGCAGCTTTCTTT. Extended through the reference TRBV2 and TRBJ1-1 proteins, this CDR3 yields the full variable domain: EPEVTQTPSHQVTQMGQEVILRCVPISNHLYFYWYRQILGQKVEFLVSFYNNEISEKSEIFDDQFSVERPDGSNFTLKIRSTKLEDSAMYFCASSAQVAAFFGQGTRLTVV.